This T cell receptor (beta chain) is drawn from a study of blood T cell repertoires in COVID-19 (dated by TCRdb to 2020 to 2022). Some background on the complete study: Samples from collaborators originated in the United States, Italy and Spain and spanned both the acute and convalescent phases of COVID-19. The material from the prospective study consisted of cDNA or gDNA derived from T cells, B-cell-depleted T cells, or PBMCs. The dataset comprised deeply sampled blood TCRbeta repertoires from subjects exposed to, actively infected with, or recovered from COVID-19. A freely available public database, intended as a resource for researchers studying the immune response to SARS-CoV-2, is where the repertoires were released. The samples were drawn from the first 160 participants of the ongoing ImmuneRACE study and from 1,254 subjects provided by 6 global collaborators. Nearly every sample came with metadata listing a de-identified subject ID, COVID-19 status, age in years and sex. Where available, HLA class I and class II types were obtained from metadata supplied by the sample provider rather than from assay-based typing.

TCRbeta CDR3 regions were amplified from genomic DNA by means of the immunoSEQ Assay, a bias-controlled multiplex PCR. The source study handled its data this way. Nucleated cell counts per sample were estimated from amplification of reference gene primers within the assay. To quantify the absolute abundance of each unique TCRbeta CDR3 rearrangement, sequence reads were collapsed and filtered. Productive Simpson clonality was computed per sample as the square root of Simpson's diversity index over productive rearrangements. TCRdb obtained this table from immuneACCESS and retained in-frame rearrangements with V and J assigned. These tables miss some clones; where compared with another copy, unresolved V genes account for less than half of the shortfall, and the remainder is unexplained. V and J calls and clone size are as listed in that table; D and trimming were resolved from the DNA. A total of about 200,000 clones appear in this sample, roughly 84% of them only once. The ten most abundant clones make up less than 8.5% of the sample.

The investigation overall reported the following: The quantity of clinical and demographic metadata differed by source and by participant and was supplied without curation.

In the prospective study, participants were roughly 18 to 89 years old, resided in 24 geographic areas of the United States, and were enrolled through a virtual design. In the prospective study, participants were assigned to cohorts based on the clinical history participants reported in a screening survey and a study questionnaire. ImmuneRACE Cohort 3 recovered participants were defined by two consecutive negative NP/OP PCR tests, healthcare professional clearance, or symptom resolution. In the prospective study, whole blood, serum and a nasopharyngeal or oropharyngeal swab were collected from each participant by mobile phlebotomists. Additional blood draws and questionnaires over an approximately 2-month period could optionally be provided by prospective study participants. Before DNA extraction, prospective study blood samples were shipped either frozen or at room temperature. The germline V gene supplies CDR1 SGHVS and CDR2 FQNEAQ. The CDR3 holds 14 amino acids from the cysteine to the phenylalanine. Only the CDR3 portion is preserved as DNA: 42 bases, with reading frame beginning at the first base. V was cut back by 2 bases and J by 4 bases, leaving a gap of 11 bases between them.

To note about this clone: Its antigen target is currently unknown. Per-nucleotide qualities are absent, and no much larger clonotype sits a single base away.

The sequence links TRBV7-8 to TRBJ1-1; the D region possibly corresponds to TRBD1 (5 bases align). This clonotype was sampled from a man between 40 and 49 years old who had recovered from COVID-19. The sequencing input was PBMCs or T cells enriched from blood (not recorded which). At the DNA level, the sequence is TGTGCCAGCAGCTTAATCGGGGGAGGCACTGAAGCTTTCTTT. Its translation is CASSLIGGGTEAFF.